Listed below are T cell receptor beta chains from one sample, sequenced in a study of blood T cell repertoires in COVID-19. Clones were sequenced by immunoSEQ multiplex PCR, and TCRdb holds only the in-frame ones, with some missing. The sample has fewer than 300,000 clones, roughly 84% seen once; the top ten hold 2.5% to 3.5%. Specimen: peripheral blood. Receptor source: a woman between 18 and 30 years old with acute or convalescent COVID-19. Both conserved end residues are part of each CDR3. The D gene is left open where the match is weak. The size entry is marked missing in some rows and otherwise reads once, few, many or a size class.

TRBV28	TRBJ2-7	NA	NA	TGTGCCAGCAGGACAGCAGGGGTTGGGGTCGAGCAGTACTTC	CASRTAGVGVEQYF
TRBV29-1	TRBJ1-1	NA	TRBD1	TGCAGCGCCGGGTCGACAGGGGGGACTGAAGCTTTCTTT	CSAGSTGGTEAFF
TRBV3-1/TRBV3-2	TRBJ1-3	NA	NA	TGTGCCAGCTCTTTCGGGGGCTCTGGAAACACCATATATTTT	CASSFGGSGNTIYF
TRBV27	TRBJ1-1	NA	NA	TGTGCCAGCAGTTTTTACAGAACGACTGAAGCTTTCTTT	CASSFYRTTEAFF
TRBV28	TRBJ1-2	NA	TRBD1	TGTGCCAGCAGTTTCCTCGGGACAGGGGTCGGCTACACCTTC	CASSFLGTGVGYTF
TRBV15	TRBJ2-7	NA	NA	TGTGCCACCAGCAGAGAGGACAGTAGCTCCTACGAGCAGTACTTC	CATSREDSSSYEQYF
TRBV28	TRBJ2-7	once	TRBD2	TGTGCCAGCAGGGTAGCGGGGGGATGGGAGCAGTACTTC	CASRVAGGWEQYF
TRBV6-1	TRBJ1-5	NA	NA	TGTGCCAGCAGTGAACATATGGTGGCAGGACTTCAGCCCCAGCATTTT	CASSEHMVAGLQPQHF
TRBV30	TRBJ1-2	NA	NA	TGTGCCTGGAGTGTACAGGTACTTAACTATGGCTACACCTTC	CAWSVQVLNYGYTF
TRBV5-1	TRBJ1-4	NA	TRBD1	TGCGCCAGCAGCACGGGACAGAAAGCAACTAATGAAAAACTGTTTTTT	CASSTGQKATNEKLFF
TRBV12-5	TRBJ2-1	NA	TRBD2	TGTGCTAGTGGTTTGGGGTTAGCGGGAGCGTCCTACAATGAGCAGTTCTTC	CASGLGLAGASYNEQFF
TRBV24-1	TRBJ1-2	once	NA	TGTGCCACCAGTGACCCAAGACAGGCGAGCTATGGCTACACCTTC	CATSDPRQASYGYTF
TRBV6-6	TRBJ2-1	NA	NA	TGTGCCAGCAGCCCCGGTTTCTACAATGAGCAGTTCTTC	CASSPGFYNEQFF
TRBV5-1	TRBJ1-2	NA	TRBD1	TGCGCCAGCAGCGTGGGGACAGGACCTACCTATGGCTACACCTTC	CASSVGTGPTYGYTF
TRBV12-3/TRBV12-4	TRBJ2-4	NA	NA	TGTGCCAGCAGTACCGCAGGGGGGAACATTCAGTACTTC	CASSTAGGNIQYF
TRBV10-3	TRBJ1-1	NA	NA	TGTGCCATAGCCAGGGCAGGGAACACTGAAGCTTTCTTT	CAIARAGNTEAFF
TRBV6-4	TRBJ2-2	NA	NA	TGTGCCACCCAGGCCGCCCCCGACACCGGGGAGCTGTTTTTT	CATQAAPDTGELFF
TRBV7-2	TRBJ2-2	NA	TRBD2	TGTGCCAGCAGCTTAGCGAGGACTAGATCCGGGGAGCTGTTTTTT	CASSLARTRSGELFF
TRBV5-1	TRBJ1-6	few	NA	TGCGCCAGCAGCTTGGGGACAGTGTCTAATTCACCCCTCCACTTT	CASSLGTVSNSPLHF
TRBV6-6	TRBJ1-5	NA	NA	TGTGCCAGTAGTAAACAGGGCAATCAGCCCCAGCATTTT	CASSKQGNQPQHF
TRBV19	TRBJ2-7	once	TRBD1	TGTGCCAGTAGTTCCACCGGGACAGGTTCCTACGAGCAGTACTTC	CASSSTGTGSYEQYF
TRBV6-5	TRBJ2-1	NA	TRBD2	TGTGCCAGCAGCCTGGGACTAGCGGGAGGGCGGCAGTTCTTC	CASSLGLAGGRQFF
TRBV18	TRBJ1-1	NA	NA	TGTGCCAGCTCACTACAGGGTTTCACTGAAGCTTTCTTT	CASSLQGFTEAFF
TRBV7-3	TRBJ2-5	NA	NA	TGTGCCAGCAGCTTAGGGGGCAGTATAAGCCAAGAGACCCAGTACTTC	CASSLGGSISQETQYF
TRBV5-6	TRBJ2-2	NA	NA	TGTGCCAGCAGCTCCGTCGGTAGGGGCACCGGGGAGCTGTTTTTT	CASSSVGRGTGELFF
TRBV2	TRBJ1-6	NA	NA	TGTGCCAGCTATTTGAGTTATAATTCACCCCTCCACTTT	CASYLSYNSPLHF
TRBV19	TRBJ1-3	NA	TRBD1	TGTGCCAGTACATCCCGGGACAGGGCTGGAAACACCATATATTTT	CASTSRDRAGNTIYF
TRBV6-2/TRBV6-3	TRBJ2-7	NA	TRBD2	TGTGCCAGCAGTTACGTGGGACTAGCGGGAGGGGCCCTACTCCACGAGCAGTACTTC	CASSYVGLAGGALLHEQYF
TRBV11-2	TRBJ2-4	NA	TRBD2	TGTGCCAGCAGCTTAAGGGGCGGGAGCCTAGCCAAAAACATTCAGTACTTC	CASSLRGGSLAKNIQYF
TRBV5-8	TRBJ1-6	many	NA	TGTGCCAGCAGCTTCGGCGGGACCTCAGAAGGTTCACCCCTCCACTTT	CASSFGGTSEGSPLHF
TRBV11-3	TRBJ2-1	NA	TRBD2	TGTGCCAGCAGCTTAGACCGTCTAGCGGGAGCTGAGCAGTTCTTC	CASSLDRLAGAEQFF
TRBV2	TRBJ2-1	NA	TRBD2	TGTGCCAGCAGTGAATCGGGCCGGAATAGCGGGAGTCTCGACAATGAGCAGTTCTTC	CASSESGRNSGSLDNEQFF
TRBV28	TRBJ1-1	NA	NA	TGTGCCAGCACCTTGGGGGGTCGTACTGAAGCTTTCTTT	CASTLGGRTEAFF
TRBV6-5	TRBJ2-1	NA	NA	TGTGCCAGCAGTTACCTCTCGAGCTCCTACAATGAGCAGTTCTTC	CASSYLSSSYNEQFF
TRBV28	TRBJ2-7	NA	TRBD2	TGTGCCAGTCTAGGACTAGCGGGCTACGAGCAGTACTTC	CASLGLAGYEQYF
TRBV27	TRBJ2-7	NA	TRBD2	TGTGCCAGCAGTTTACCCCCTCGCGGGGGGGACTACGAGCAGTACTTC	CASSLPPRGGDYEQYF
TRBV6-6	TRBJ1-2	few	TRBD1	TGTGCCAGCAGTCACGGGGGACCGGGACAGGGAGGCTATGGCTACACCTTC	CASSHGGPGQGGYGYTF
TRBV3-1/TRBV3-2	TRBJ1-2	NA	NA	TGTGCCAGCAGCCACGATAGACAGGTCTATGGCTACACCTTC	CASSHDRQVYGYTF
TRBV4-3	TRBJ1-6	once	NA	TGCGCCAGCAGCCAAGATGCGGCAGGGTCACCCCTCCACTTT	CASSQDAAGSPLHF
TRBV27	TRBJ2-7	few	TRBD2	TGTGCCAGCAGTCCCGGCGGGAGGGCCGGTGAGCAGTACTTC	CASSPGGRAGEQYF
TRBV5-1	TRBJ1-2	NA	NA	TGCGCCAGCAGCACGGACTCTATTAACTATGGCTACACCTTC	CASSTDSINYGYTF
TRBV7-2	TRBJ1-2	NA	TRBD1	TGTGCCAGCAGGCCGGGACAGGGGAGGGGCGGTAACTATGGCTACACCTTC	CASRPGQGRGGNYGYTF
TRBV29-1	TRBJ1-1	NA	NA	TGCAGCGTTGGCGCGGGGCTGAACACTGAAGCTTTCTTT	CSVGAGLNTEAFF
TRBV2	TRBJ1-2	NA	NA	TGTGCCAGCAGTGACAGGGAGGACTATGGCTACACCTTC	CASSDREDYGYTF
TRBV19	TRBJ2-7	NA	TRBD2	TGTGCCAGTAGCCCGGGACTAGCGACCGCCTACGAGCAGTACTTC	CASSPGLATAYEQYF
TRBV12-5	TRBJ1-5	NA	TRBD1	TGTGCTAGTGGTTTGGTGACAAACGACAGGGTGGTCAATCAGCCCCAGCATTTT	CASGLVTNDRVVNQPQHF
TRBV10-2	TRBJ1-2	few	NA	TGCGCCAGCAGAAGGACTGACCACTATGGCTACACCTTC	CASRRTDHYGYTF
TRBV27	TRBJ1-2	once	NA	TGTGCCAGCCGCGGGGGGAATGAGAATGGCTACACCTTC	CASRGGNENGYTF
TRBV29-1	TRBJ2-1	NA	TRBD2	TGCAGCACTTATAGCGGGGATCGTAAGTTCTTC	CSTYSGDRKFF